There are many counts of the clone carrying this TCR beta chain. The data were obtained in a study of regulatory T cells in long-lasting Graves disease. Germline V gives CDR1 MDHEN, CDR2 SYDVKM. The CDR3 has 15 amino acids. Trimming cost V 5 bases and J 2 bases, with 13 bases left between them. Time point specified: persistent/refractory GD, antithyroid drugs over 5 years with positive TRAb. PBMC-extracted RNA yielded the TCR library. Assembly of TCR beta libraries relied on iRepertoire HTBI primers together with Arm-PCR of CDR3 regions. TCRdb reprocessed the multiplex PCR reads with MiXCR, giving one entry per CDR3 protein. The table has about 430,000 distinct CDR3 sequences, roughly 21% seen once.

The rearrangement uses TRBV28 and TRBJ1-3, with D tentatively TRBD1 (5 bases). The starting material was peripheral blood mononuclear cells (PBMCs), obtained when the disease was refractory, from a patient treated with antithyroid drugs. This TCR came from a female donor with Graves disease. CDR3: CASSLRGGTGNTIYF. The CDR3 nucleotides read TGTGCCAGCAGTCTCCGGGGGGGTACTGGAAACACCATATATTTT.